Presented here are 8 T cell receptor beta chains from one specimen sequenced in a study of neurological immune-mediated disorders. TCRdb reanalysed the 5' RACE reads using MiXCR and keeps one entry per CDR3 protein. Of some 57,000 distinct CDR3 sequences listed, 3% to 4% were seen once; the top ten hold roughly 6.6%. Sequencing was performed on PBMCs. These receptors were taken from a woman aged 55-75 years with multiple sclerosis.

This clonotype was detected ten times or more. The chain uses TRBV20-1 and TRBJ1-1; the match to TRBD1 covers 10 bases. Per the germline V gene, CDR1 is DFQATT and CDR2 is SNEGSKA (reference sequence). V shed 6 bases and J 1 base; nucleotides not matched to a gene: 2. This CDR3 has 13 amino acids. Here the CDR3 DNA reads TGCAGTGCGAGGGACAGGGGGAACACTGAAGCTTTCTTT. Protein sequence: CSARDRGNTEAFF.

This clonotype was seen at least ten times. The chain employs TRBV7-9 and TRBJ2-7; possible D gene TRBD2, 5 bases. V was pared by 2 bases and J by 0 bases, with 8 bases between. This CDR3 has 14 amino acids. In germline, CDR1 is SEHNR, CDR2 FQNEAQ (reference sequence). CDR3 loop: CASSLRGFSYEQYF. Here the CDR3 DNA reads TGTGCCAGCAGCTTACGAGGGTTCTCCTACGAGCAGTACTTC.

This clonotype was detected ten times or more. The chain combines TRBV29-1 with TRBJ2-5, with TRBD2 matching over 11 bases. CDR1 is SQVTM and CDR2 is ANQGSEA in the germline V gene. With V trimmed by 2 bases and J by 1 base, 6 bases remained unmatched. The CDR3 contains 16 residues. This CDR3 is CSVESLAGGLQETQYF. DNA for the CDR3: TGCAGCGTTGAATCCCTAGCGGGAGGCCTCCAAGAGACCCAGTACTTC.

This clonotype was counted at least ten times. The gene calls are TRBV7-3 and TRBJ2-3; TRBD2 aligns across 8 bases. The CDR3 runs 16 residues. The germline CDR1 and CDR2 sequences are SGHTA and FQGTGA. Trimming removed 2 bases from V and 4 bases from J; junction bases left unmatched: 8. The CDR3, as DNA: TGTGCCAGCAGCTTATCGCTAAGCGGGAGCTCAGATACGCAGTATTTT. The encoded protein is CASSLSLSGSSDTQYF.

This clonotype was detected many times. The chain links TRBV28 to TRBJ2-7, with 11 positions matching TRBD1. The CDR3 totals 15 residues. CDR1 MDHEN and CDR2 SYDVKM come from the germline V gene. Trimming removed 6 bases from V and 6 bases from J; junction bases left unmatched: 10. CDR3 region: CASRPTRDRGFEQYF. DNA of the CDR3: TGTGCCAGCAGACCTACCCGGGACAGGGGGTTCGAGCAGTACTTC.

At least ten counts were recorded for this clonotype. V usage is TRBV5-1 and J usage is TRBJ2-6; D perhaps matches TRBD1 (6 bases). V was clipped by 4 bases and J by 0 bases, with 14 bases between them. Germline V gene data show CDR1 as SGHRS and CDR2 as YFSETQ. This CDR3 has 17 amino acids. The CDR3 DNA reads TGCGCCAGCAGCCAGACAGGATCTAGCTCTGGGGCCAACGTCCTGACTTTC. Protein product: CASSQTGSSSGANVLTF.

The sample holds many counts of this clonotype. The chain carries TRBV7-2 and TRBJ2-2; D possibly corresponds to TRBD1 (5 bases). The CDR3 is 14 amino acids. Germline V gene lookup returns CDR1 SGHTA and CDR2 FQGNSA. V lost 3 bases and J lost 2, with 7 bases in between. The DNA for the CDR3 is TGTGCCAGCAGCTTTGACAGAAACACCGGGGAGCTGTTTTTT. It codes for CASSFDRNTGELFF. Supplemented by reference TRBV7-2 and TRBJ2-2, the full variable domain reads GAGVSQSPSNKVTEKGKDVELRCDPISGHTALYWYRQSLGQGLEFLIYFQGNSAPDKSGLPSDRFSAERTGGSVSTLTIQRTQQEDSAVYLCASSFDRNTGELFFGEGSRLTVL.

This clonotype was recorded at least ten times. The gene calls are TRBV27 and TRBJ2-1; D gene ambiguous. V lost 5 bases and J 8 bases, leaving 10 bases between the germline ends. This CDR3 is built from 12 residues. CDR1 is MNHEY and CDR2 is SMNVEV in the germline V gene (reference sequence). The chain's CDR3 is CASSLPGYEQFF. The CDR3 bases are TGTGCCAGCAGTCTCCCCGGCTATGAGCAGTTCTTC.